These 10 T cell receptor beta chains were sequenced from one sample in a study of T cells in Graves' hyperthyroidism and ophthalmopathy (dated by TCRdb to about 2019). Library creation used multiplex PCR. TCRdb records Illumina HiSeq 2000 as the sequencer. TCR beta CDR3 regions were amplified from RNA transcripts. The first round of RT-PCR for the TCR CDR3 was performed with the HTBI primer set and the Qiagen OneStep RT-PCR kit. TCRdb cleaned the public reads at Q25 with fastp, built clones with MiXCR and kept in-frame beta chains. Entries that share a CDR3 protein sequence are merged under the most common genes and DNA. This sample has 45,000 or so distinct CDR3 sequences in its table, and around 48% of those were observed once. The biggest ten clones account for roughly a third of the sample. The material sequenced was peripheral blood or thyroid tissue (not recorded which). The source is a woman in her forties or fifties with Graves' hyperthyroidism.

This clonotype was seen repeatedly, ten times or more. CDR3 protein: CASSLDYTDTQYF. The CDR3 DNA follows: TGTGCCAGCAGCTTAGACTACACAGATACGCAGTATTTT. The rearrangement uses TRBV11-2 and TRBJ2-3, with D hard to call. V was shortened by 0 bases and J by 2 bases, with 3 bases between the two germline ends. The germline V gene encodes CDR1 SGHAT and CDR2 FQNNGV. The CDR3 sequence is 13 residues long.

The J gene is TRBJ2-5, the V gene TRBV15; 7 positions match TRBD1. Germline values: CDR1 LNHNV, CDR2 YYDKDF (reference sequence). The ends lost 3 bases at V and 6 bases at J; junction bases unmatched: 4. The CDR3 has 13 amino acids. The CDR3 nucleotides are TGTGCCACCAGCAGTTACAGGGGACAGACCCAGTACTTC. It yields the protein CATSSYRGQTQYF.

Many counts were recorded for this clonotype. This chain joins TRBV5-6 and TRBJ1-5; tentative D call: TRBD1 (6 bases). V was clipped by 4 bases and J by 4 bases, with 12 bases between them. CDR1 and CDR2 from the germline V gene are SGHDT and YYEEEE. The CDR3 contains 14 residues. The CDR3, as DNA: TGTGCCAGCAGCCCAGGGACAAGTAATCAGCCCCAGCATTTT. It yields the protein CASSPGTSNQPQHF.

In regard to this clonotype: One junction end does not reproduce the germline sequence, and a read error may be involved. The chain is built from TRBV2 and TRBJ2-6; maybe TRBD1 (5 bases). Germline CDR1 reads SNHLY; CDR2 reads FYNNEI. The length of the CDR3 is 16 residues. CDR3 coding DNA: TGTGCCAGCAGTGCTATTACACTCTCTGGGGCCGACGTCCTGACTTTC. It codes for CASSAITLSGADVLTF.

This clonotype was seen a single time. CDR3: CSVDDGTGGYGYTF. DNA of the CDR3: TGCAGCGTCGATGACGGGACAGGGGGCTATGGCTACACCTTC. The V and J genes are TRBV29-1 and TRBJ1-2, with 11 positions matching TRBD1. V was pared by 6 bases and J by 4 bases, with 7 bases of the junction left unmatched. This CDR3 comprises 14 residues. Germline V gene lookup returns CDR1 SQVTM and CDR2 ANQGSEA.

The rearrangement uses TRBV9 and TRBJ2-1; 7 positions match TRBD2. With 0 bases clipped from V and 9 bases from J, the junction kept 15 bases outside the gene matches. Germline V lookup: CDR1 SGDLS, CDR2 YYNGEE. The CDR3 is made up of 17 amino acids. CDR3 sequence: CASSVGSGGSVGFEQFF. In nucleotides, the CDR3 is TGTGCCAGCAGCGTAGGGAGTGGCGGGAGTGTCGGATTTGAGCAGTTCTTC.

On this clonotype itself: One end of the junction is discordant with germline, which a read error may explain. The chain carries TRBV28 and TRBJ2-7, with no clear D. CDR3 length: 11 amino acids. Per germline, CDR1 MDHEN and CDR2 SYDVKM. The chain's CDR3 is CAGSLGNEQYF. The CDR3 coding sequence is TGTGCCGGCAGCTTAGGAAACGAGCAGTACTTC.

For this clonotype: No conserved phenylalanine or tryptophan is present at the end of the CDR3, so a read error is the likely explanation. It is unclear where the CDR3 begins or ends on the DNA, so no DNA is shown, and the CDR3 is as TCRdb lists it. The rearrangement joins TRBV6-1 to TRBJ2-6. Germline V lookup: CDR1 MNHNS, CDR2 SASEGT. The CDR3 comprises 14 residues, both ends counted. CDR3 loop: CASRDNPGANVLVL.

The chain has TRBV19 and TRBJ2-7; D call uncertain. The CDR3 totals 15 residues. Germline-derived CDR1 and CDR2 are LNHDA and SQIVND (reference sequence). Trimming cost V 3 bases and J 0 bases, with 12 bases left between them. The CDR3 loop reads CASSIWRTGSYEQYF. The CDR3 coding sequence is TGTGCCAGTAGTATCTGGCGAACGGGCTCCTACGAGCAGTACTTC.

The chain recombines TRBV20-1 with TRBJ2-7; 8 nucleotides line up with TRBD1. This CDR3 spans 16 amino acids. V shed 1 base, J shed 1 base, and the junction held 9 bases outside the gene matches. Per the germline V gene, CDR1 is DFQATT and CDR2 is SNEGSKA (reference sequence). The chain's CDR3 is CSARAPDRVRSYEQYF. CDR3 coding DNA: TGCAGTGCTAGAGCGCCGGACAGGGTACGATCCTACGAGCAGTACTTC.